This T cell receptor (beta chain) was captured by sequencing in a study of T cells in Graves' hyperthyroidism and ophthalmopathy. Regarding the study as a whole: Most expanded thyroid clonotypes above 0.001 recurred in blood.

V lost 8 bases and J 9 bases, leaving 10 bases between the germline ends. The CDR3 contains 10 residues. Germline V gene sequence: CDR1 SNHLY, CDR2 FYNNEI. As concerns this clonotype: Its antigen is currently unknown.

Reasons for excluding patients were uncontrolled infection, other autoimmune disease, pregnancy or lactation. Diagnoses rested on clinical symptoms, serum thyroxine and TRAb, thyroid ultrasound and orbital computed tomography. TCR beta CDR3 sequences were amplified from RNA transcripts. The TCR CDR3 was amplified in a first-round RT-PCR using the HTBI primer set. Each CDR3 protein is one row after TCRdb ran MiXCR on the multiplex PCR reads. The table has approximately 640,000 distinct CDR3 sequences, just under 45% seen once. The sample comprised peripheral blood or thyroid tissue (not recorded which). This receptor was obtained from an adult man with Graves' disease, either hyperthyroidism or ophthalmopathy (not recorded which). The rearrangement joins TRBV2 to TRBJ2-5; D possibly corresponds to TRBD1 (6 bases). The CDR3 DNA is TGTGCCAGCCTCCGGACAGCCCAGTACTTC. Translation gives CASLRTAQYF.